This passage covers 22 T cell receptor beta chains from one sample sequenced in a study of vaccination effects on CD4 cells after COVID-19. Culture lasted 10 days before CD4+ T cell isolation. The method was immunoSEQ multiplex PCR; TCRdb's version includes in-frame clones alone and lacks a portion of them. The sample records about 39,000 clones, around 80% being singletons. No cognate antigen is known for these TCRs. This material consisted of CD4+ T cells from PBMCs cultured without peptide, taken before COVID-19 vaccination. These receptors came from a human donor who received a COVID-19 vaccine.

A single count supports this clone. This chain connects TRBV24-1 to TRBJ2-2; no reliable D call. Per the germline V gene, CDR1 is KGHDR and CDR2 is SFDVKD. V lost 6 bases to trimming and J lost 0 bases, with 7 bases between them. The CDR3 spans 14 residues. In nucleotides, the CDR3 is TGTGCCACCAGTCAACCGGCGAACACCGGGGAGCTGTTTTTT. As protein: CATSQPANTGELFF.

This chain uses TRBV11-2 with TRBJ1-5; D is ambiguous. Trimming stripped 5 bases from V and 3 bases from J, with 8 bases between. The CDR3 runs 13 residues. CDR1 and CDR2 (germline): SGHAT, FQNNGV. The CDR3 loop reads CASSGDPNQPQHF. CDR3 sequence (DNA): TGTGCCAGCAGCGGGGATCCCAATCAGCCCCAGCATTTT.

The gene calls are TRBV18 and TRBJ2-1; D is ambiguous. Trimming removed 4 bases at V and 8 bases at J, with 15 bases between. The CDR3 runs to 14 residues. Germline loops: CDR1 KGHSH, CDR2 LQKENI. CDR3 nucleotide sequence: TGTGCCAGCTCACAGGACCGACACTCGGATGAGCAGTTCTTC. As protein: CASSQDRHSDEQFF.

The chain recombines TRBV6-6 with TRBJ1-1, with D perhaps TRBD1 (5 bases). The germline V gene encodes CDR1 MNHNY and CDR2 SVGAGI (reference sequence). The V end was cut by 8 bases, the J end by 1 base, with 11 bases between. The CDR3 has 13 amino acids. In DNA form, the CDR3 reads TGTGCCAGCGGTGGGGACCGGAACACTGAAGCTTTCTTT. It codes for CASGGDRNTEAFF.

This sequence joins TRBV14 and TRBJ2-7; 10 bases agree with TRBD1. The V and J ends lost 0 bases and 0 bases, in that order; junction bases with no gene match: 5. This CDR3 spans 17 amino acids. Per the germline V gene, CDR1 is SGHDN and CDR2 is FVKESK. The CDR3 sequence is CASSQEDRGASSYEQYV. The CDR3 DNA is TGTGCCAGCAGCCAAGAGGACAGGGGGGCGAGCTCCTACGAGCAGTACGTC.

V is TRBV7-6 and J is TRBJ2-5; 8 bases map to TRBD2. There are 17 residues in the CDR3. Germline values: CDR1 SGHVS, CDR2 FNYEAQ. V lost 3 bases to trimming and J lost 3 bases; unmatched junction nucleotides: 12. The CDR3: CASSFYGRGDLEETQYF. In DNA form, the CDR3 reads TGTGCCAGCAGCTTTTACGGGCGGGGGGATCTCGAAGAGACCCAGTACTTC. The full variable domain, rest sourced from reference TRBV7-6 and TRBJ2-5, is GAGVSQSPRYKVTKRGQDVALRCDPISGHVSLYWYRQALGQGPEFLTYFNYEAQQDKSGLPNDRFSAERPEGSISTLTIQRTEQRDSAMYRCASSFYGRGDLEETQYFGPGTRLLVL.

The chain links TRBV10-3 to TRBJ2-3; TRBD1 agrees at 10 bases. The J segment lost 1 base and the V segment lost 5 bases, leaving 3 bases of the junction unmatched. This CDR3 has 15 residues. Germline CDR1 is ENHRY and CDR2 is SYGVKD. CDR3 sequence (DNA): TGTGCCATCAGTTTAGGGACAGGGGGCACAGATACGCAGTATTTT. Amino acid sequence: CAISLGTGGTDTQYF.

The chain has TRBV2 and TRBJ1-6, with 7 bases matching TRBD1. In germline, CDR1 is SNHLY, CDR2 FYNNEI. Trimming cost V 6 bases and J 8 bases; bases outside gene matches: 7. This CDR3 has 14 amino acids. In DNA, the CDR3 is TGTGCCAGCAGGGGGGACAGTTTATATTCACCCCTCCACTTT. As protein: CASRGDSLYSPLHF.

The chain employs TRBV5-1 and TRBJ2-2; D possibly uses TRBD1 or TRBD2 (5 bases each). Looked up from germline, CDR1 is SGHRS and CDR2 is YFSETQ. The ends were cut back, 2 bases at V and 5 bases at J, with 13 bases in the middle. The CDR3 spans 15 residues. The CDR3: CASSFTGPGTGELFF. The CDR3 region has the DNA TGCGCCAGCAGCTTTACAGGCCCGGGGACCGGGGAGCTGTTTTTT.

The genes are TRBV6-2 or TRBV6-3 and TRBJ2-2, with 7 bases aligning to TRBD1. CDR3 length: 17 residues. The germline gives CDR1 MNHEY, CDR2 SVGEGT. V was pared by 3 bases and J by 3 bases, with 10 bases of the junction left unmatched. CDR3 sequence reads: CASSYRGGDRDTGELFF. CDR3 DNA sequence: TGTGCCAGCAGTTATAGAGGGGGCGATAGGGACACCGGGGAGCTGTTTTTT.

The chain carries TRBV4-3 and TRBJ2-6; TRBD1 aligns across 8 bases. The CDR3 runs 18 residues. V lost 4 bases and J lost 1; bases outside the gene matches: 9. Germline CDR1 reads LGHNA; CDR2 reads YSLEER. This CDR3 is CASSPLGQGPSGANVLTF. The DNA of the CDR3 is TGCGCCAGCAGCCCCCTAGGACAGGGCCCATCTGGGGCCAACGTCCTGACTTTC.

The rearrangement links TRBV6-5 to TRBJ2-7, with 9 bases identical to TRBD1. V was pared by 7 bases and J by 2 bases, with 9 bases of the junction left unmatched. Germline CDR1 is MNHEY and CDR2 is SVGAGI. This CDR3 has 15 residues. The CDR3: CASTASGQGAYEQYV. As DNA, the CDR3 is TGTGCCAGCACAGCTTCGGGACAGGGAGCCTACGAGCAGTACGTC.

The genes are TRBV19 and TRBJ2-3; the match to TRBD2 covers 12 bases. With 5 bases clipped from V and 2 bases from J, the junction kept 8 bases outside the gene matches. The germline CDR1 and CDR2 sequences are LNHDA and SQIVND (reference sequence). This CDR3 spans 17 amino acids. The CDR3, as DNA: TGTGCCAGTAGTTCGCTAGCGGGGGGGCTGAACACAGATACGCAGTATTTT. This gives the protein CASSSLAGGLNTDTQYF.

This chain links TRBV4-1 with TRBJ1-1; a possible D gene is TRBD1 (6 bases). Germline V CDR1 and CDR2: MGHRA, YSYEKL. This CDR3 region has 16 residues. V gave up 3 bases and J gave up 2 bases, with 16 bases separating them. The CDR3 spells CASSHRGGQPNTEAFF. Here the CDR3 DNA reads TGCGCCAGCAGCCATCGGGGAGGACAGCCTAACACTGAAGCTTTCTTT.

The CDR3 bases are TGCGCCAGCAGCAAGGACGGAATGATAAATCAGCCCCAGCATTTT. It codes for CASSKDGMINQPQHF. The chain recombines TRBV5-1 with TRBJ1-5, with D unresolved. V was shortened by 4 bases and J by 4 bases, with 15 bases between the two germline ends. The CDR3 has 15 amino acids. Germline assignment: CDR1 SGHRS and CDR2 YFSETQ.

The V call is TRBV28, the J call TRBJ1-4, with D perhaps TRBD1 (5 bases). V lost 7 bases, J lost 4 bases, and 10 bases lay in between. The CDR3 covers 13 residues. Germline V gene sequence: CDR1 MDHEN, CDR2 SYDVKM. As DNA, the CDR3 is TGTGCCAGCACGGGGGTTAATAATGAAAAACTGTTTTTT. It yields the protein CASTGVNNEKLFF.

The genes are TRBV18 and TRBJ2-1; possibly TRBD1 for D (6 bases). V was pared by 5 bases and J by 10 bases, with 15 bases between. CDR1 and CDR2 (germline): KGHSH, LQKENI. This CDR3 is built from 13 residues. The CDR3 region is CASSTRQDGEQFF. In nucleotides, the CDR3 is TGTGCCAGCTCAACAAGACAGGACGGCGAGCAGTTCTTC.

CDR3 loop: CASSELGQGSVELFF. The CDR3 nucleotides read TGTGCCAGCAGTGAATTGGGACAGGGATCGGTTGAACTGTTTTTT. This chain joins TRBV25-1 and TRBJ1-4, with 9 bases identical to TRBD1. CDR3 length equals 15 residues. The V and J ends lost 1 base and 12 bases, in that order; junction bases with no gene match: 9. Germline assignment: CDR1 MGHDK and CDR2 SYGVNS.

This rearrangement joins TRBV30 to TRBJ1-5, with D possibly being TRBD1 (5 bases). V dropped 3 bases and J dropped 6 bases, with 12 bases sitting between them. CDR3 size: 13 residues. Per germline, CDR1 GTSNPN and CDR2 SVGIG (reference sequence). The CDR3 sequence is CAWSKRGSQPQHF. DNA for the CDR3: TGTGCCTGGAGCAAGAGGGGTAGTCAGCCCCAGCATTTT. The full variable domain, its missing parts supplied by reference TRBV30 and TRBJ1-5, is SQTIHQWPATLVQPVGSPLSLECTVEGTSNPNLYWYRQAAGRGLQLLFYSVGIGQISSEVPQNLSASRPQDRQFILSSKKLLLSDSGFYLCAWSKRGSQPQHFGDGTRLSIL.

The sample holds a few counts of this clone. The CDR3 sequence is CASSPGQGRVGPGELFF. The CDR3 DNA is TGTGCCAGCAGCCCTGGACAGGGGAGGGTAGGGCCCGGGGAGCTGTTTTTT. The chain is built from TRBV3-1 (or the pseudogene TRBV3-2) and TRBJ2-2; TRBD1 matches at 9 bases. The CDR3 runs 17 residues. Per the germline V gene, CDR1 is LGHDT and CDR2 is YNNKEL (reference sequence). The J segment lost 6 bases and the V segment lost 4 bases, leaving 12 bases of the junction unmatched.

The chain carries TRBV9 and TRBJ1-5; D is ambiguous. Germline assignment: CDR1 SGDLS and CDR2 YYNGEE. With 4 bases removed from V and 5 bases from J, the gap between germline ends came to 13 bases. The length of the CDR3 is 14 residues. The CDR3 spells CASSRTIQDQPQHF. DNA for the CDR3: TGTGCCAGCAGCCGAACGATTCAGGATCAGCCCCAGCATTTT.

A word on this clone: This same CDR3 is encoded by further DNA sequences in the sample. The V gene is TRBV29-1, the J gene TRBJ2-5, with unresolved D. V was pared by 0 bases and J by 5 bases, with 7 bases between. CDR3 length: 12 residues. Germline assignment: CDR1 SQVTM and CDR2 ANQGSEA. CDR3 DNA: TGCAGCGTTGAAGAGGCGGAGGAGACCCAGTACTTC. It yields the protein CSVEEAEETQYF.